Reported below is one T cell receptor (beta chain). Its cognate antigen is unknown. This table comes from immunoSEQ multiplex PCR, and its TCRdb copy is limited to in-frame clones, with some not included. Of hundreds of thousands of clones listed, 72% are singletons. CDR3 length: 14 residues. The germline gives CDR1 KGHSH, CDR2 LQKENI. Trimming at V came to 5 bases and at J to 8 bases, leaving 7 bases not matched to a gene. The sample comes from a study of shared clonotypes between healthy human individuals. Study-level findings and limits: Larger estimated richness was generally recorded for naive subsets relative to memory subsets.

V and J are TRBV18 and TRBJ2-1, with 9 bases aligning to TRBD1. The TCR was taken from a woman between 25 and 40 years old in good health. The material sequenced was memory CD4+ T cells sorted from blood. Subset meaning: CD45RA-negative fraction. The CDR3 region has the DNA TGTGCCAGCTCAATGGGGACAGGGTCGGATGAGCAGTTCTTC. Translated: CASSMGTGSDEQFF.